The rows below give T cell receptor beta chains drawn from one sample of a study of cytomegalovirus exposure and HLA in healthy donors. Here immunoSEQ multiplex PCR was the method, and the copy in TCRdb shows in-frame clones only, minus some. The sample holds tens of thousands of clones; around 94% are singletons and the top ten take around 2%. The sequencing input was PBMCs. The receptors originated from a man in his late teens or twenties in good health and CMV-seronegative. CDR3s include the opening cysteine and the closing phenylalanine or tryptophan. The D gene is left open where the match is weak. Expanded clones are given a class, and other clones once, few, many or no size at all.

V	J	size	D	DNA	CDR3
TRBV5-8	TRBJ1-1	.	.	TGTGCCAGCAGGGACCAGACAGGCCCTATGAACACTGAAGCTTTCTTT	CASRDQTGPMNTEAFF
TRBV18	TRBJ1-2	.	.	TGTGCCAGCTCACCGTCCCGGGGGAACCTCCTGGATGGCTACACCTTC	CASSPSRGNLLDGYTF
TRBV25-1	TRBJ2-3	.	TRBD2	TGTGCCAGCAGTGAGTCTAGCGGGAGTATTGGCACAGATACGCAGTATTTT	CASSESSGSIGTDTQYF
TRBV5-1	TRBJ2-3	.	TRBD2	TGCGCCAGCAGCCCAGGGACTAGCGGGAGCACAGATACGCAGTATTTT	CASSPGTSGSTDTQYF
TRBV6-5	TRBJ2-5	.	TRBD1	TGTGCCAGCAGTTCATGGGGGACAGGGGGCTTAGAGACCCAGTACTTC	CASSSWGTGGLETQYF
TRBV7-2	TRBJ2-7	.	.	TGTGCCAGCAGCTTTAGCGGAAAAGATTCCTACGAGCAGTACTTC	CASSFSGKDSYEQYF
TRBV10-3	TRBJ2-3	.	TRBD2	TGTGCCATCAGTGGGGCGGGAGTGAGCACAGATACGCAGTATTTT	CAISGAGVSTDTQYF
TRBV2	TRBJ1-2	.	TRBD1	TGTGCCAGCAGAGCCCGGGGACAGGGCGGGGGCTACACCTTC	CASRARGQGGGYTF
TRBV19	TRBJ1-2	.	.	TGTGCCAATTTCTTAACAGGGATTGGCTACACCTTC	CANFLTGIGYTF
TRBV7-6	TRBJ2-7	.	.	TGTGCCAGCAGCTTAGGGCTGAAGGGGTTGAACGAGCAGTACTTC	CASSLGLKGLNEQYF
TRBV5-5	TRBJ2-7	.	.	TGTGCCAGCAGCTTGGTTTCGTCCTACGAGCAGTACTTC	CASSLVSSYEQYF
TRBV6-5	TRBJ2-1	.	.	TGTGCCACCAAACACGGGACTGGGGTAAATGAGCAGTTCTTC	CATKHGTGVNEQFF
TRBV10-3	TRBJ2-3	.	.	TGTGCCATCAGTGACCGGACATCAGGGGCAGGAGATACGCAGTATTTT	CAISDRTSGAGDTQYF
TRBV5-4	TRBJ2-5	.	TRBD2	TGTGCCAGCAGCCTTGGACTAGCGGGGAACCAAGAGACCCAGTACTTC	CASSLGLAGNQETQYF
TRBV11-2	TRBJ1-1	.	.	TGTGCCAGCAGCACCTCGGGAATGAACACTGAAGCTTTCTTT	CASSTSGMNTEAFF
TRBV7-2	TRBJ1-2	.	.	TGTGCCAGCAGCTTAATAGAGAACTATGGCTACACCTTC	CASSLIENYGYTF
TRBV4-1	TRBJ1-1	.	.	TGCGCCAGCAGCCAAGGTCCGGGCGGGGGGAACACTGAAGCTTTCTTT	CASSQGPGGGNTEAFF
TRBV18	TRBJ2-6	.	TRBD1	TGTGCCAGCTCACCACCGGGACAGAAAGTCTCTGGGGCCAACGTCCTGACTTTC	CASSPPGQKVSGANVLTF
TRBV30	TRBJ1-3	.	TRBD1	TGTGCCTGGACCGCAGGGACAGTGACTGGAAACACCATATATTTT	CAWTAGTVTGNTIYF
TRBV7-2	TRBJ1-1	once	.	TGTGCCAGCAGCTTAGAAGTGACCAGGCGATTGAACACTGAAGCTTTCTTT	CASSLEVTRRLNTEAFF
TRBV6-5	TRBJ1-4	.	.	TGTGCCAGCAGTTACGGCAGGGTGAATGAAAAACTGTTTTTT	CASSYGRVNEKLFF
TRBV9	TRBJ2-5	.	TRBD1	TGTGCCAGCAGCTCCCAGAGGGGGCGGAGAGAGACCCAGTACTTC	CASSSQRGRRETQYF